The subject of this entry is one TCR beta chain. Antigen unknown. Only CD45RO-negative cells positively selected for CCR7 counted as naive CD8 cells, so terminally differentiated effector memory CD45RA+ cells were excluded. This sample is drawn from a study of shared clonotypes between healthy human individuals. Study-wide results and caveats: A handful of donors shared approximately 5% of their naive CD4 clonotypes.

Only in-frame clones appear in the TCRdb table, and some are missing; sequencing was by immunoSEQ multiplex PCR. This sample carries around 1.9 million clones, about 93% of them seen once, and the ten largest clones take under 2%. Trimming removed 7 bases from V and 5 bases from J; junction bases left unmatched: 4. The CDR3 length is 13 residues. The germline V gene encodes CDR1 MNHEY and CDR2 SVGAGI. Sequenced material: naive CD8+ T cells from PBMCs. This sequence joins TRBV6-5 and TRBJ2-2, with 7 bases that match TRBD1. This sequence originates from a man younger than 35 in good health. Some clones in this sample may be carry-over from other donors' samples. The CDR3 bases are TGTGCCAGCACTTCAGGGGGAACCGGGGAGCTGTTTTTT. This sequence encodes CASTSGGTGELFF.